The 19 T cell receptor beta chains in this list originate from one sample, sequenced in a study of blood T cell repertoires in COVID-19. Sequencing used immunoSEQ multiplex PCR; TCRdb keeps in-frame clones, though not all of them. Seen here are about 100,000 clones, more than 75% observed once, and the top ten hold approximately 15%. The sequenced sample was peripheral blood. The receptor source for this set is a man aged 50 to 59 with acute or convalescent COVID-19.

This clone was seen more than once but under ten times. The CDR3 reads CASSGVQGYEQYF. In DNA, the CDR3 is TGTGCCAGCAGTGGTGTACAGGGTTACGAGCAGTACTTC. The chain uses TRBV2 and TRBJ2-7; a possible D gene is TRBD1 (6 bases). CDR3 size: 13 residues. In germline, CDR1 is SNHLY, CDR2 FYNNEI. Trimming stripped 4 bases from V and 4 bases from J, with 11 bases between. Full variable domain (remainder filled in from reference TRBV2 and TRBJ2-7): EPEVTQTPSHQVTQMGQEVILRCVPISNHLYFYWYRQILGQKVEFLVSFYNNEISEKSEIFDDQFSVERPDGSNFTLKIRSTKLEDSAMYFCASSGVQGYEQYFGPGTRLTVT.

J is TRBJ2-6 and V is TRBV15, with a weak D call TRBD1 (5 bases). CDR3 length: 15 residues. Germline loops: CDR1 LNHNV, CDR2 YYDKDF (reference sequence). V dropped 8 bases and J dropped 1 base, with 12 bases sitting between them. Here the CDR3 reads CATGKGRSGANVLTF. CDR3 DNA: TGTGCCACCGGTAAGGGGCGGTCTGGGGCCAACGTCCTGACTTTC.

J is TRBJ1-2 and V is TRBV7-9; 9 bases match TRBD1. The ends lost 5 bases at V and 6 bases at J; junction bases unmatched: 10. Germline V lookup: CDR1 SEHNR, CDR2 FQNEAQ (reference sequence). The CDR3 sequence is 15 residues long. CDR3 bases: TGTGCCAGCAGCCCTAGGGACAGGGTGTCCAATGGCTACACCTTC. It yields the protein CASSPRDRVSNGYTF.

The chain uses TRBV5-1 and TRBJ2-7, with 10 positions matching TRBD2. J lost 6 bases, V lost 0 bases, and 9 bases had no gene match. CDR3 size: 16 residues. Germline CDR1 and CDR2: SGHRS and YFSETQ. The CDR3 here is CASSLGLAGVDGEQYF. CDR3 nucleotides: TGCGCCAGCAGCTTGGGACTAGCGGGTGTAGATGGCGAGCAGTACTTC.

The genes are TRBV7-2 and TRBJ2-1, with D possibly matching TRBD2 (5 bases). This CDR3 contains 14 residues. CDR1 and CDR2 (germline): SGHTA, FQGNSA. Trimming stripped 5 bases from V and 6 bases from J, with 14 bases between. The CDR3: CASSLKRYSNEQFF. The CDR3 nucleotides read TGTGCCAGCAGCCTGAAGCGGTATTCCAATGAGCAGTTCTTC.

This sequence joins TRBV14 and TRBJ2-1; 8 positions match TRBD2. The CDR3 covers 15 residues. With 2 bases clipped from V and 9 bases from J, the junction kept 9 bases outside the gene matches. Germline V gene sequence: CDR1 SGHDN, CDR2 FVKESK. CDR3 DNA sequence: TGTGCCAGCAGCCAAATGCAAGCGGGAGAGGGTGAGCAGTTCTTC. Translation: CASSQMQAGEGEQFF.

The chain links TRBV19 to TRBJ2-6, with TRBD2 identical over 9 bases. V trimming: 5 bases; J trimming: 0 bases; junction bases outside the gene matches: 5. The CDR3 runs to 17 residues. Germline CDR1 LNHDA, CDR2 SQIVND (reference sequence). The CDR3 reads CASSRLAGISGANVLTF. The CDR3 DNA follows: TGTGCCAGTAGTCGGCTAGCGGGGATCTCTGGGGCCAACGTCCTGACTTTC.

This clone was observed a single time. The chain carries TRBV28 and TRBJ1-1, with TRBD1 matching over 8 bases. With V trimmed by 4 bases and J by 6 bases, 7 bases remained unmatched. This CDR3 is 14 amino acids long. The germline V gene has CDR1 MDHEN and CDR2 SYDVKM. The CDR3 spells CASSSRDRPSEAFF. CDR3 nucleotide sequence: TGTGCCAGCAGTTCCCGGGACAGGCCGTCTGAAGCTTTCTTT.

This clone was seen only once. The chain uses TRBV20-1 and TRBJ1-2, with D possibly being TRBD1 (6 bases). CDR3 size: 11 residues. Germline loops: CDR1 DFQATT, CDR2 SNEGSKA (reference sequence). The V end lost 7 bases, the J end lost 7 bases, and 13 bases lay between the germline ends. The CDR3 loop is CSVVQGSGYTF. DNA for the CDR3: TGCAGTGTTGTGCAGGGGTCTGGCTACACCTTC.

V is TRBV29-1 and J is TRBJ2-2; D remains unclear. Trimming shortened V by 7 bases and J by 2 bases, and 14 bases separated the two germline ends. Germline CDR1 is SQVTM and CDR2 is ANQGSEA. CDR3 length: 14 amino acids. The CDR3 DNA is TGCAGCGCCCGCGAGAGGTATAACACCGGGGAGCTGTTTTTT. This gives the protein CSARERYNTGELFF.

The V call is TRBV19, the J call TRBJ2-5, with 13 positions matching TRBD2. The V gene's germline CDR1 is LNHDA and CDR2 SQIVND (reference sequence). The CDR3 is made up of 17 amino acids. V shed 5 bases and J 2 bases; nucleotides not matched to a gene: 8. CDR3 in DNA: TGTGCCAGTAGTTTCGGACTAGCGGGAGTACGACAAGAGACCCAGTACTTC. Translated: CASSFGLAGVRQETQYF.

The genes are TRBV3-1 (or the pseudogene TRBV3-2) and TRBJ1-6; TRBD1 aligns across 7 bases. V was clipped by 1 base and J by 5 bases; unmatched bases: 5. This CDR3 is built from 16 residues. Germline values: CDR1 LGHDT, CDR2 YNNKEL (reference sequence). The CDR3 region has the DNA TGTGCCAGCAGCCAAGTCACCGGGACAGATAATTCACCCCTCCACTTT. Protein: CASSQVTGTDNSPLHF.

CDR3 amino acids: CASSLGEGSYGYTF. The CDR3 DNA reads TGTGCCAGCAGTTTAGGGGAGGGCTCCTATGGCTACACCTTC. This chain joins TRBV27 and TRBJ1-2; D is unclear. V lost 2 bases and J 4 bases, leaving 11 bases between the germline ends. Germline V lookup: CDR1 MNHEY, CDR2 SMNVEV (reference sequence). The CDR3 has 14 residues.

The chain couples TRBV24-1 to TRBJ2-1; 10 bases match TRBD1. J gave up 1 base and V 4 bases, and 3 bases lay outside the gene matches. Germline CDR1 KGHDR, CDR2 SFDVKD. The CDR3 has 16 residues. The CDR3 DNA reads TGTGCCACCAGTGAGGCGGACAGGGGGTCCTACAATGAGCAGTTCTTC. This translates into CATSEADRGSYNEQFF.

The V call is TRBV7-8, the J call TRBJ1-1, with no clear D. V was trimmed by 5 bases and J by 5 bases, leaving 15 bases between them. The CDR3 is 14 amino acids. Germline loops: CDR1 SGHVS, CDR2 FQNEAQ. CDR3 DNA: TGTGCCAGCAGCCCCCCACCCCGAGGGACTGAAGCTTTCTTT. It yields the protein CASSPPPRGTEAFF. Supplemented by reference TRBV7-8 and TRBJ1-1, the full variable domain reads GAGVSQSPRYKVAKRGQDVALRCDPISGHVSLFWYQQALGQGPEFLTYFQNEAQLDKSGLPSDRFFAERPEGSVSTLKIQRTQQEDSAVYLCASSPPPRGTEAFFGQGTRLTVV.

This clone showed up just a few times. This chain connects TRBV3-1 (or the pseudogene TRBV3-2) to TRBJ2-1, with 10 bases matching TRBD2. Germline CDR1 is LGHDT and CDR2 is YNNKEL (reference sequence). CDR3 length: 15 residues. With V trimmed by 2 bases and J by 9 bases, 7 bases remained unmatched. In DNA form, the CDR3 reads TGTGCCAGCAGCCAAACCGGGACTAGCGCGAGTGAGCAGTTCTTC. Translation: CASSQTGTSASEQFF.

V gene TRBV27 combines with J gene TRBJ2-7, with 8 nucleotides matching TRBD1. V lost 5 bases to trimming and J lost 1 base; unmatched junction nucleotides: 19. Germline CDR1 and CDR2: MNHEY and SMNVEV (reference sequence). The CDR3 spans 19 residues. The CDR3 reads CASSIRTGRSPGESYEQYF. CDR3 nucleotides: TGTGCCAGCAGTATCCGGACAGGGCGAAGCCCCGGAGAGTCCTACGAGCAGTACTTC.

This rearrangement joins TRBV24-1 to TRBJ1-5; D unresolved. CDR1 KGHDR and CDR2 SFDVKD come from the germline V gene. The CDR3 runs 14 residues. V shed 9 bases and J shed 1 base, with 12 bases lying between them. CDR3 sequence: CATSEGGSNQPQHF. The CDR3 bases are TGTGCCACCTCCGAAGGCGGAAGCAATCAGCCCCAGCATTTT.

The chain joins TRBV5-8 to TRBJ1-5; 7 nucleotides match TRBD1. Unmatched junction bases numbered 4, after V lost 4 bases and J lost 0 bases. The CDR3 runs to 15 residues. The V gene's germline CDR1 is SGHTS and CDR2 YDEGEE. This CDR3 reads CASSGQEISNQPQHF. CDR3 sequence (DNA): TGTGCCAGCAGCGGACAGGAGATTAGCAATCAGCCCCAGCATTTT.